Below, 24 T cell receptor beta chains from the same sample are listed, as sequenced in a study of blood T cell repertoires in COVID-19 (dated by TCRdb to about 2020). The library was produced with the immunoSEQ multiplex PCR assay. The table was pulled from immuneACCESS by TCRdb, which kept in-frame rearrangements only. Such tables lose some clones; where checked, under half of the loss comes from unresolved V genes, and the rest has no known cause. The sample table records roughly 200,000 clones; roughly 85% of these occur just once. The ten largest clones capture about 5.3% of the sample. Material for sequencing was PBMCs or T cells enriched from blood (not recorded which). These receptors were collected from a woman between 50 and 59 years old who had been exposed to COVID-19.

The gene calls are TRBV2 and TRBJ2-7; no reliable D call. Germline lookup yields CDR1 SNHLY and CDR2 FYNNEI. The CDR3 consists of 11 residues. Trimming pared 8 bases from V and 2 bases from J, leaving 7 bases between. CDR3 protein: CASEAAYEQYF. CDR3 bases: TGTGCCAGCGAAGCCGCCTACGAGCAGTACTTC.

Here the CDR3 reads CATRTAAPAEAFF. The CDR3, as DNA: TGTGCCACCCGGACAGCGGCGCCGGCTGAAGCTTTCTTT. This chain joins TRBV10-3 and TRBJ1-1, with D possibly TRBD1 on 6 matching bases. Germline CDR1 reads ENHRY; CDR2 reads SYGVKD. This CDR3 has 13 residues. V lost 10 bases, J lost 6 bases, and 18 bases lay in between.

Written as DNA, the CDR3 is TGTGCCAGCAGTTCATACCGCGGGGGGGTGAATGAGCAGTTCTTC. Its translation is CASSSYRGGVNEQFF. The rearrangement joins TRBV6-5 to TRBJ2-1, with 9 bases aligning to TRBD2. Germline V gene data show CDR1 as MNHEY and CDR2 as SVGAGI. V shed 4 bases and J 7 bases; nucleotides not matched to a gene: 8. The CDR3 spans 15 residues.

This clone was recorded only once. The V and J genes are TRBV9 and TRBJ1-1, with D uncertain. Trimming took 5 bases from V and 5 from J, leaving 13 bases between them. Germline loops: CDR1 SGDLS, CDR2 YYNGEE. The CDR3 is 13 amino acids. CDR3 DNA sequence: TGTGCCAGCAGTTATGGAAGCGGGACTGAAGCTTTCTTT. As protein: CASSYGSGTEAFF.

V usage is TRBV11-2 and J usage is TRBJ1-6; D may be TRBD1 (5 bases). The V end was cut by 1 base, the J end by 9 bases, with 19 bases between. Germline CDR1 is SGHAT and CDR2 is FQNNGV. CDR3 length equals 17 residues. In DNA form, the CDR3 reads TGTGCCAGCAGCTTAGTCGGGCAGGGAAACTCCTTTTCACCCCTCCACTTT. Its protein product is CASSLVGQGNSFSPLHF.

The chain carries TRBV5-4 and TRBJ1-3; possibly TRBD1 for D (6 bases). CDR3 length: 14 amino acids. The V end lost 3 bases, the J end lost 2 bases, and 9 bases lay between the germline ends. The germline CDR1 and CDR2 sequences are SGHNT and YYREEE (reference sequence). The CDR3 nucleotides are TGTGCCAGCAGCTCCGACAGGACTGGAAACACCATATATTTT. It is translated as CASSSDRTGNTIYF.

CDR3: CASTLGFYGYTF. As DNA, the CDR3 is TGTGCCAGCACCCTTGGCTTTTATGGCTACACCTTC. This chain links TRBV7-2 with TRBJ1-2; D is uncertain. CDR1 is SGHTA, CDR2 FQGNSA, per germline. The CDR3 consists of 12 residues. The V end was cut by 7 bases, the J end by 5 bases, with 11 bases between.

The chain carries TRBV7-8 and TRBJ1-1; possibly TRBD1 for D (5 bases). The CDR3 runs 15 residues. CDR1 and CDR2 (germline): SGHVS, FQNEAQ. Between the trimmed V and J ends, which lost 4 bases and 1 base, there was a span of 13 bases. This CDR3 reads CASSSKQEPNTEAFF. For the CDR3, the DNA is TGTGCCAGCAGCTCGAAACAGGAGCCGAACACTGAAGCTTTCTTT. The full variable domain, in which reference TRBV7-8 and TRBJ1-1 provide the parts outside the CDR3, is GAGVSQSPRYKVAKRGQDVALRCDPISGHVSLFWYQQALGQGPEFLTYFQNEAQLDKSGLPSDRFFAERPEGSVSTLKIQRTQQEDSAVYLCASSSKQEPNTEAFFGQGTRLTVV.

This chain links TRBV18 with TRBJ2-3; 8 bases fit TRBD2. This CDR3 is built from 17 residues. Germline assignment: CDR1 KGHSH and CDR2 LQKENI. The V segment lost 4 bases and the J segment 2 bases; nucleotides outside the gene matches: 11. This chain's CDR3 is CASSLTRGGGLTDTQYF. The CDR3 DNA sequence: TGTGCCAGCTCACTGACACGCGGCGGGGGGCTCACAGATACGCAGTATTTT.

This clone was counted a single time. The chain links TRBV5-5 to TRBJ1-1; D ambiguous. CDR1 is SGHKS and CDR2 is YYEKEE in the germline V gene (reference sequence). The CDR3 spans 15 residues. Trimming took off 3 bases at V and 3 bases at J, with 15 bases between the two ends. CDR3 loop: CASSWGGMMDTEAFF. The CDR3 DNA follows: TGTGCCAGCAGCTGGGGAGGGATGATGGACACTGAAGCTTTCTTT.

The DNA of the CDR3 is TGTGCCAGCAGCCTGGCGCGGGGTTGGGACACTGAAGCTTTCTTT. It is translated as CASSLARGWDTEAFF. This chain links TRBV5-5 with TRBJ1-1; D is unclear. This CDR3 has 15 amino acids. CDR1 SGHKS and CDR2 YYEKEE come from the germline V gene (reference sequence). Trimming took 4 bases from V and 3 from J, leaving 16 bases between them.

V and J are TRBV24-1 and TRBJ1-3; D is unresolved. Trimming pared 7 bases from V and 0 bases from J, leaving 9 bases between. CDR3 length: 14 residues. Germline values: CDR1 KGHDR, CDR2 SFDVKD. The CDR3 spells CATSPNSSGNTIYF. In DNA form, the CDR3 reads TGTGCCACCAGCCCCAACAGCTCTGGAAACACCATATATTTT.

This sequence joins TRBV5-6 and TRBJ1-2; 9 bases fit TRBD1. The CDR3 has 14 amino acids. CDR1 and CDR2 (germline): SGHDT, YYEEEE. The V gene end was trimmed by 4 bases and the J gene end by 8 bases; junction bases not matched to a gene: 9. The CDR3 DNA reads TGTGCCAGCAGCAGCGGGACAGGGTTTCTGGGCTACACCTTC. Residues: CASSSGTGFLGYTF.

The chain uses TRBV18 and TRBJ1-1, with 9 bases matching TRBD1. Germline CDR1 and CDR2: KGHSH and LQKENI. The CDR3 sequence is 15 residues long. J gave up 7 bases and V 3 bases, and 9 bases lay outside the gene matches. CDR3 nucleotide sequence: TGTGCCAGCTCACCGATCGGGGGGGACAGGGATGAAGCTTTCTTT. Its protein product is CASSPIGGDRDEAFF.

V gene TRBV5-5 combines with J gene TRBJ2-5, with D uncertain. The CDR3 extends over 14 amino acids. V lost 1 base, J lost 2 bases, and 9 bases lay in between. CDR1 and CDR2 (germline): SGHKS, YYEKEE (reference sequence). CDR3 nucleotides: TGTGCCAGCAGCTTGACGAGAGAACAAGAGACCCAGTACTTC. Translated, it gives CASSLTREQETQYF.

This chain links TRBV29-1 with TRBJ2-1, with unresolved D. With 2 bases removed from V and 4 bases from J, the gap between germline ends came to 3 bases. The CDR3 spans 11 residues. CDR1 SQVTM and CDR2 ANQGSEA come from the germline V gene. The CDR3 here is CSVERYNEQFF. Written as DNA, the CDR3 is TGCAGCGTTGAACGGTACAATGAGCAGTTCTTC.

This clone appeared once. V usage is TRBV9 and J usage is TRBJ2-1; TRBD2 aligns across 11 bases. The germline CDR1 and CDR2 sequences are SGDLS and YYNGEE. The CDR3 is 18 residues long. Germline trimming cut 0 bases from V and 7 bases from J; bases unmatched to any gene: 12. The chain's CDR3 is CASSVVATSGAPGNEQFF. CDR3 DNA sequence: TGTGCCAGCAGCGTAGTGGCGACTAGCGGGGCCCCAGGGAATGAGCAGTTCTTC. The whole variable domain, filled in from reference TRBV9 and TRBJ2-1, reads DSGVTQTPKHLITATGQRVTLRCSPRSGDLSVYWYQQSLDQGLQFLIQYYNGEERAKGNILERFSAQQFPDLHSELNLSSLELGDSALYFCASSVVATSGAPGNEQFFGPGTRLTVL.

This chain links TRBV5-1 with TRBJ2-1, with 14 bases matching TRBD2. After removal of 4 bases from V and 8 bases from J, the junction contained 17 bases not matched to a gene. The CDR3 is made up of 19 amino acids. Germline lookup yields CDR1 SGHRS and CDR2 YFSETQ. The CDR3 region is CASSKNPMSGTSGGYEQFF. CDR3 nucleotides: TGCGCCAGCAGCAAAAACCCAATGTCCGGGACTAGCGGGGGATATGAGCAGTTCTTC.

This clone was detected ten times or more. The V gene is TRBV4-1, the J gene TRBJ2-7; 9 bases are a match to TRBD2. Germline lookup yields CDR1 MGHRA and CDR2 YSYEKL. With V trimmed by 1 base and J by 0 bases, 10 bases remained unmatched. The CDR3 sequence is 18 residues long. CDR3 sequence (DNA): TGCGCCAGCAGCCAAGCGGTAGCGGGGGCCCACTTCTCCTACGAGCAGTACTTC. Translating it yields CASSQAVAGAHFSYEQYF.

The genes are TRBV6-4 and TRBJ1-2, with D maybe TRBD1 (6 bases). The CDR3 spans 14 residues. Trimming removed 7 bases at V and 7 bases at J, with 19 bases between. The germline V gene encodes CDR1 MRHNA and CDR2 SNTAGT. The CDR3 reads CASTPRAGAFGYTF. The CDR3, as DNA: TGTGCCAGCACCCCCCGAGCGGGGGCGTTTGGCTACACCTTC.

The chain has TRBV18 and TRBJ1-1, with 7 bases that match TRBD1. Looked up from germline, CDR1 is KGHSH and CDR2 is LQKENI. This CDR3 has 15 residues. V dropped 4 bases and J dropped 0; count of bases not matched to a gene: 5. In DNA, the CDR3 is TGTGCCAGCTCACGTGACAGGGAGATGAACACTGAAGCTTTCTTT. Translated: CASSRDREMNTEAFF.

A remark on this clone: Other DNA sequences of this sample code for an identical CDR3. The chain uses TRBV7-2 and TRBJ1-5; no clear D. Germline CDR1 and CDR2: SGHTA and FQGNSA. The CDR3 is made up of 13 amino acids. V lost 4 bases and J lost 4, with 8 bases in between. The CDR3 spells CASSSRGNQPQHF. CDR3 sequence (DNA): TGTGCCAGCAGCTCGAGAGGGAATCAGCCCCAGCATTTT.

V is TRBV12-3 or TRBV12-4 and J is TRBJ1-1; D is perhaps TRBD1 (6 bases). This CDR3 is built from 11 residues. With 6 bases removed from V and 11 bases from J, the gap between germline ends came to 13 bases. The CDR3 loop reads CASSIQGRAFF. Here the CDR3 DNA reads TGTGCCAGCAGCATACAGGGAAGGGCTTTCTTT.

The chain has TRBV18 and TRBJ2-3, with a tentative D call TRBD2 (5 bases). The CDR3 length is 16 residues. In germline, CDR1 is KGHSH, CDR2 LQKENI. V dropped 4 bases and J dropped 2 bases, with 16 bases sitting between them. The DNA for the CDR3 is TGTGCCAGCTCACAGAGAGGGCCGGGCTCCACAGATACGCAGTATTTT. Its protein is CASSQRGPGSTDTQYF.